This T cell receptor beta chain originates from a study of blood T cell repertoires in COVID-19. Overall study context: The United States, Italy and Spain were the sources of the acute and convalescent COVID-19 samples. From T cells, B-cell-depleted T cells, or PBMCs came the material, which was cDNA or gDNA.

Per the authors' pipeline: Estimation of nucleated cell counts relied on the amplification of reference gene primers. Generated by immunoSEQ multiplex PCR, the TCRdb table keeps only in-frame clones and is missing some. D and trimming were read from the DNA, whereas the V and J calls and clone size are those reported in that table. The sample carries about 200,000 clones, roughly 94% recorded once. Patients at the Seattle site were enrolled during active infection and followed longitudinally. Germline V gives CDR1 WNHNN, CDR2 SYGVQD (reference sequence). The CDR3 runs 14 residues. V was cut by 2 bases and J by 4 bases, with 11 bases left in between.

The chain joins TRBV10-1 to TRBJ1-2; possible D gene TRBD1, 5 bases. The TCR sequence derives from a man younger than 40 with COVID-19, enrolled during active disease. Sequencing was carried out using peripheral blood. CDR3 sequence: CASSEATVPYGYTF. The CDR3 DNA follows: TGCGCCAGCAGTGAGGCGACAGTACCCTATGGCTACACCTTC.